These T cell receptor beta chains were read from a single sample in a study of T cell repertoires in cytomegalovirus infection. Antigens of these TCRs are unknown. TCRdb fed the reads into MiXCR, producing one record per CDR3 protein. The profile shows about 900,000 distinct CDR3 sequences, about a third of them singletons. The input for sequencing was cultured CD8+ T cells from PBMCs, taken from culture after CMV antigen stimulation. The source of these receptors is a human donor in good health (CMV status not recorded). Some clones in this sample may be carry-over from other donors' samples. CDR3s include the opening cysteine and the closing phenylalanine or tryptophan. Each record gives: J gene, V gene, CDR3 protein.

j_call: TRBJ2-6; v_call: TRBV19; cdr3_aa: CASSPSSSGANVLTF
j_call: TRBJ2-1; v_call: TRBV7-6; cdr3_aa: CASSAGLFYNEQFF
j_call: TRBJ1-2; v_call: TRBV13; cdr3_aa: CASSFGTAAGGYTF
j_call: TRBJ2-3; v_call: TRBV3-1; cdr3_aa: CASSQATLYTDTQYF
j_call: TRBJ2-7; v_call: TRBV5-1; cdr3_aa: CASSYRDGVYEQYF
j_call: TRBJ1-1; v_call: TRBV27; cdr3_aa: CASSLLSGNEIAEAFF
j_call: TRBJ1-1; v_call: TRBV27; cdr3_aa: CASSLSLWTGLNTEAFF
j_call: TRBJ2-7; v_call: TRBV6-5; cdr3_aa: CASSYSNYNYEQYF
j_call: TRBJ2-2; v_call: TRBV6-8; cdr3_aa: CASSYGSYTGELFF
j_call: TRBJ2-5; v_call: TRBV7-3; cdr3_aa: CASSPTGVAGEETQYF
j_call: TRBJ2-6; v_call: TRBV7-3; cdr3_aa: CASTPGVGANVLTF
j_call: TRBJ2-5; v_call: TRBV7-3; cdr3_aa: CASSAGGRIETQYF
j_call: TRBJ1-5; v_call: TRBV7-9; cdr3_aa: CASSLAKQGGGQPQHF
j_call: TRBJ1-6; v_call: TRBV6-5; cdr3_aa: CASSYQTGSNSPLHF
j_call: TRBJ2-1; v_call: TRBV9; cdr3_aa: CASSATGKRVFNEQFF
j_call: TRBJ1-5; v_call: TRBV27; cdr3_aa: CASSPGTGFGGNQPQHF
j_call: TRBJ1-2; v_call: TRBV7-2; cdr3_aa: CASTTPGQGYGYTF
j_call: TRBJ2-1; v_call: TRBV3-1; cdr3_aa: CASSQGKNEQFF
j_call: TRBJ2-5; v_call: TRBV7-9; cdr3_aa: CASSLAMDGTGSETQYF
j_call: TRBJ1-2; v_call: TRBV12-3/TRBV12-4; cdr3_aa: CASSLPPGHRGWIGYGYTF
j_call: TRBJ1-1; v_call: TRBV19; cdr3_aa: CASTLGYMNTEAFF
j_call: TRBJ2-2; v_call: TRBV6-4; cdr3_aa: CASSDPLKSGVYTGELFF
j_call: TRBJ2-2; v_call: TRBV19; cdr3_aa: CASRARMAGELFF
j_call: TRBJ2-5; v_call: TRBV19; cdr3_aa: CASSWGDFLEETQYF
j_call: TRBJ2-3; v_call: TRBV6-5; cdr3_aa: CASGSGDTQYF
j_call: TRBJ2-3; v_call: TRBV7-9; cdr3_aa: CASSSHRDSTTDTQYF
j_call: TRBJ2-7; v_call: TRBV2; cdr3_aa: CASSESGSGSFGQYF
j_call: TRBJ1-4; v_call: TRBV27; cdr3_aa: CASSRRIATNEKLFF
j_call: TRBJ2-5; v_call: TRBV5-4; cdr3_aa: CASSTLGREETQYF
j_call: TRBJ1-1; v_call: TRBV14; cdr3_aa: CASSQAFGQGLGTEAFF
j_call: TRBJ2-5; v_call: TRBV5-4; cdr3_aa: CASSTGPYQETQYF
j_call: TRBJ2-1; v_call: TRBV11-3; cdr3_aa: CASSSRLLYNEQFF
j_call: TRBJ2-1; v_call: TRBV5-6; cdr3_aa: CASSWGASGAIGEQFF
j_call: TRBJ2-2; v_call: TRBV27; cdr3_aa: CASSFGRGGELFF
j_call: TRBJ1-1; v_call: TRBV7-6; cdr3_aa: CASSLGQADTEAFF
j_call: TRBJ2-3; v_call: TRBV4-1; cdr3_aa: CASSQENTDTQYF
j_call: TRBJ1-2; v_call: TRBV7-9; cdr3_aa: CASSLVLVDYGYTF
j_call: TRBJ2-6; v_call: TRBV7-2; cdr3_aa: CASSFRRAGANVLTF
j_call: TRBJ1-3; v_call: TRBV13; cdr3_aa: CASSFRAPGVNTIYF
j_call: TRBJ1-1; v_call: TRBV19; cdr3_aa: CASSQIGGVTEAFF
j_call: TRBJ2-7; v_call: TRBV9; cdr3_aa: CASSIGQTAYEQYF
j_call: TRBJ2-1; v_call: TRBV7-6; cdr3_aa: CASSYLQGGSSYNEQFF
j_call: TRBJ1-6; v_call: TRBV27; cdr3_aa: CASRIGQGKSPLHF
j_call: TRBJ2-3; v_call: TRBV27; cdr3_aa: CASSLIGSTDTQYF
j_call: TRBJ2-2; v_call: TRBV6-5; cdr3_aa: CASSYSNGGASGELFF
j_call: TRBJ2-3; v_call: TRBV6-6; cdr3_aa: CASSPGREGADTQYF
j_call: TRBJ1-2; v_call: TRBV11-2; cdr3_aa: CASSPWSSAKHLDGYTF
j_call: TRBJ1-6; v_call: TRBV27; cdr3_aa: CARGQGRSPLHF
j_call: TRBJ2-5; v_call: TRBV7-9; cdr3_aa: CASSPKAGLVSPSDSLSQETQYF